These 25 T cell receptor beta chains share one sample of origin, sequenced in a study of blood T cell repertoires in COVID-19. Libraries were prepared by immunoSEQ multiplex PCR; TCRdb keeps only in-frame clonotypes and omits some of them. Here the sample spans approximately 270,000 clones, around 93% being singletons. The sequencing sample was made of PBMCs or T cells enriched from blood (not recorded which). The receptors derive from a man aged 40-55 years who had been exposed to COVID-19.

The chain is built from TRBV13 and TRBJ2-7, with D hard to call. V was pared by 4 bases and J by 3 bases, with 13 bases between. Germline V gives CDR1 PRHDT, CDR2 FYEKMQ (reference sequence). This CDR3 spans 14 amino acids. In DNA form, the CDR3 reads TGTGCCAGCAGCTCCGGAGCGCTACTCTACGAGCAGTACTTC. Translated: CASSSGALLYEQYF. Filled out from reference TRBV13 and TRBJ2-7, the complete variable domain reads AAGVIQSPRHLIKEKRETATLKCYPIPRHDTVYWYQQGPGQDPQFLISFYEKMQSDKGSIPDRFSAQQFSDYHSELNMSSLELGDSALYFCASSSGALLYEQYFGPGTRLTVT.

This clone has at least ten counts. This chain links TRBV6-5 with TRBJ1-3; D not certain. The CDR3 covers 11 residues. V lost 6 bases, J lost 4 bases, and 4 bases lay in between. CDR1 is MNHEY and CDR2 is SVGAGI in the germline V gene. The DNA of the CDR3 is TGTGCCAGCAGGACAGGAAACACCATATATTTT. Its translation is CASRTGNTIYF.

Comments on this clone: The same CDR3 is also encoded by other DNA sequences in this sample. This chain uses TRBV12-3 or TRBV12-4 with TRBJ2-5; possibly TRBD1 for D (6 bases). The CDR3 is 13 residues long. Trimming cost V 3 bases and J 3 bases, with 8 bases left between them. CDR3 protein: CASSLGDKETQYF. The CDR3 DNA reads as TGTGCCAGCAGTTTGGGGGACAAAGAGACCCAGTACTTC.

The V call is TRBV28, the J call TRBJ1-1, with 8 bases aligning to TRBD1. This CDR3 is built from 17 residues. Germline-derived CDR1 and CDR2 are MDHEN and SYDVKM. Trimming at V came to 9 bases and at J to 0 bases, leaving 15 bases not matched to a gene. CDR3 nucleotide sequence: TGTGCCAGTACCGTACCCGGACAGGGACTATTGAACACTGAAGCTTTCTTT. Its translation: CASTVPGQGLLNTEAFF.

The gene calls are TRBV24-1 and TRBJ2-3; possibly TRBD1 for D (5 bases). Germline CDR1 and CDR2: KGHDR and SFDVKD. The CDR3 has 16 residues. V was clipped by 6 bases and J by 0 bases, with 15 bases between them. DNA of the CDR3: TGTGCCACCAGTTCACAGGTCCTACATAGCACAGATACGCAGTATTTT. It codes for CATSSQVLHSTDTQYF.

The V and J genes are TRBV5-8 and TRBJ1-1; 7 bases align to TRBD1. The CDR3 consists of 14 residues. Per the germline V gene, CDR1 is SGHTS and CDR2 is YDEGEE. The V and J ends lost 4 bases and 7 bases, in that order; junction bases with no gene match: 10. DNA for the CDR3: TGTGCCAGCAGCCCTCGTGGGACAGTCCATGAAGCTTTCTTT. Its translation is CASSPRGTVHEAFF.

The J gene is TRBJ2-1, the V gene TRBV2, with D possibly TRBD2 on 5 matching bases. The germline gives CDR1 SNHLY, CDR2 FYNNEI. V shed 6 bases and J shed 0 bases, with 9 bases lying between them. The CDR3 length is 14 residues. The CDR3 here is CASRATSSYNEQFF. CDR3 nucleotides: TGTGCCAGCAGGGCTACTAGCTCCTACAATGAGCAGTTCTTC. The variable domain in full, completed from reference TRBV2 and TRBJ2-1, reads EPEVTQTPSHQVTQMGQEVILRCVPISNHLYFYWYRQILGQKVEFLVSFYNNEISEKSEIFDDQFSVERPDGSNFTLKIRSTKLEDSAMYFCASRATSSYNEQFFGPGTRLTVL.

V gene TRBV6-1 combines with J gene TRBJ1-1, with a tentative D call TRBD1 (5 bases). In germline, CDR1 is MNHNS, CDR2 SASEGT. CDR3 length equals 14 residues. V gave up 2 bases and J gave up 5 bases, with 12 bases separating them. CDR3 bases: TGTGCCAGCAGTGAATCCGGGGGGTGGACTGAAGCTTTCTTT. Translation: CASSESGGWTEAFF.

The chain links TRBV25-1 to TRBJ1-5; possibly TRBD1 for D (6 bases). Germline CDR1 reads MGHDK; CDR2 reads SYGVNS. The CDR3 covers 14 residues. V was trimmed by 2 bases and J by 6 bases, leaving 11 bases between them. In nucleotides, the CDR3 is TGTGCCAGCAGTGAAACAGGGTTCGGTCAGCCCCAGCATTTT. This translates into CASSETGFGQPQHF.

The rearrangement links TRBV11-2 to TRBJ2-7; TRBD2 matches 10 bases. This CDR3 region has 15 residues. The germline gives CDR1 SGHAT, CDR2 FQNNGV. The trim removed 6 bases at V and 5 bases at J, leaving 10 bases unmatched. The CDR3 here is CASSSSGSRRDEQYF. CDR3 nucleotides: TGTGCCAGCAGTTCTAGCGGGAGTAGAAGAGACGAGCAGTACTTC.

V usage is TRBV18 and J usage is TRBJ1-1; D not resolved. The germline V gene encodes CDR1 KGHSH and CDR2 LQKENI. The CDR3 has 14 residues. Trimming pared 0 bases from V and 2 bases from J, leaving 7 bases between. CDR3 protein: CASSPPMANTEAFF. The CDR3 DNA is TGTGCCAGCTCACCACCGATGGCAAACACTGAAGCTTTCTTT.

J is TRBJ1-4 and V is TRBV5-1; D is undetermined. The V gene lost 8 bases and the J gene lost 4 bases, with 12 bases spanning the gap. The CDR3 runs to 13 residues. Germline assignment: CDR1 SGHRS and CDR2 YFSETQ. The CDR3 sequence is CASTGNFNEKLFF. In DNA form, the CDR3 reads TGCGCCAGTACCGGGAACTTTAATGAAAAACTGTTTTTT.

This chain uses TRBV19 with TRBJ1-1; 7 positions match TRBD1. This CDR3 comprises 19 residues. V gave up 2 bases and J gave up 1 base; unmatched junction bases: 16. Germline V gives CDR1 LNHDA, CDR2 SQIVND (reference sequence). CDR3 in DNA: TGTGCCAGTAGTATACGGGGACAGAACTTGATTTTGGGGAACACTGAAGCTTTCTTT. Amino acid sequence: CASSIRGQNLILGNTEAFF.

This chain connects TRBV4-1 to TRBJ2-1; 8 nucleotides agree with TRBD2. Germline CDR1 and CDR2: MGHRA and YSYEKL. V was clipped by 1 base and J by 9 bases; unmatched bases: 8. This CDR3 spans 15 amino acids. CDR3 coding DNA: TGCGCCAGCAGCCAAGTTGCGGGAGGTTTCAGTGAGCAGTTCTTC. Translated: CASSQVAGGFSEQFF.

This rearrangement joins TRBV7-6 to TRBJ2-7; D is possibly TRBD1 (6 bases). The CDR3 sequence is 15 residues long. The germline gives CDR1 SGHVS, CDR2 FNYEAQ. V was cut by 5 bases and J by 5 bases, with 19 bases left in between. The CDR3 protein is CASSPAAQGKDEQYF. The DNA of the CDR3 is TGTGCCAGCAGCCCAGCGGCACAGGGTAAGGACGAGCAGTACTTC.

The chain joins TRBV4-3 to TRBJ2-2; D is undetermined. The V gene's germline CDR1 is LGHNA and CDR2 YSLEER. Trimming took off 0 bases at V and 6 bases at J, with 14 bases between the two ends. The CDR3 extends over 16 amino acids. The CDR3 DNA reads as TGCGCCAGCAGCCAAGACTTTGGGCTCGTCCCCGGGGAGCTGTTTTTT. It translates to CASSQDFGLVPGELFF.

This rearrangement joins TRBV12-3 or TRBV12-4 to TRBJ1-1; D is ambiguous. The CDR3 has 13 residues. The ends were cut back, 3 bases at V and 1 base at J, with 6 bases in the middle. CDR3 bases: TGTGCCAGCAGTTTCTACTCGAACACTGAAGCTTTCTTT. Translation gives CASSFYSNTEAFF.

This chain uses TRBV19 with TRBJ2-1; 7 bases match TRBD1. Germline V CDR1 and CDR2: LNHDA, SQIVND (reference sequence). The CDR3 runs 16 residues. The V gene end was trimmed by 7 bases and the J gene end by 0 bases; junction bases not matched to a gene: 9. The CDR3 nucleotides are TGTGCCAGTACCGATAGGGGGCTAGGCTCCTACAATGAGCAGTTCTTC. This translates into CASTDRGLGSYNEQFF. The variable domain in full, with the rest retrieved from reference TRBV19 and TRBJ2-1, is DGGITQSPKYLFRKEGQNVTLSCEQNLNHDAMYWYRQDPGQGLRLIYYSQIVNDFQKGDIAEGYSVSREKKESFPLTVTSAQKNPTAFYLCASTDRGLGSYNEQFFGPGTRLTVL.

The chain links TRBV29-1 to TRBJ1-5; D gene uncertain. The germline CDR1 and CDR2 sequences are SQVTM and ANQGSEA. V lost 4 bases and J 2 bases, leaving 9 bases between the germline ends. The length of the CDR3 is 13 residues. The DNA for the CDR3 is TGCAGCGTTGGGTACGGGGGCAATCAGCCCCAGCATTTT. It encodes CSVGYGGNQPQHF.

The chain combines TRBV19 with TRBJ2-7; 9 bases are shared with TRBD1. The junction had 5 bases not matched to a gene; V was cut back by 5 bases and J by 6 bases. CDR1 and CDR2 from the germline V gene are LNHDA and SQIVND (reference sequence). The CDR3 loop spans 13 amino acids. The CDR3 region has the DNA TGTGCCAGTAGTTGGGGACAGGGTGCCGAGCAGTACTTC. Encoded protein: CASSWGQGAEQYF. Based on the CDR3 plus reference TRBV19 and TRBJ2-7, the full variable domain is DGGITQSPKYLFRKEGQNVTLSCEQNLNHDAMYWYRQDPGQGLRLIYYSQIVNDFQKGDIAEGYSVSREKKESFPLTVTSAQKNPTAFYLCASSWGQGAEQYFGPGTRLTVT.

V gene TRBV27 combines with J gene TRBJ2-7, with a possible D match to TRBD1 (5 bases). Germline lookup yields CDR1 MNHEY and CDR2 SMNVEV (reference sequence). This CDR3 is 15 amino acids long. V lost 0 bases and J lost 3, with 12 bases in between. Here the CDR3 DNA reads TGTGCCAGCAGTTTATCTGGCGCGCAGGGCTACGAGCAGTACTTC. This codes for CASSLSGAQGYEQYF.

The chain combines TRBV4-3 with TRBJ1-3, with TRBD1 as a possible D gene (5 bases). V was cut by 0 bases and J by 4 bases, with 13 bases left in between. CDR1 and CDR2 from the germline V gene are LGHNA and YSLEER. This CDR3 has 16 residues. The CDR3 here is CASSQDVQGAGNTIYF. Written as DNA, the CDR3 is TGCGCCAGCAGCCAAGATGTCCAGGGTGCGGGAAACACCATATATTTT.

CDR3 DNA: TGTGCCAGCTCACCTGGACTAGCAGCTGTGTCGACCCAGTACTTC. Protein sequence: CASSPGLAAVSTQYF. This chain joins TRBV18 and TRBJ2-5; TRBD2 matches at 8 bases. V lost 3 bases to trimming and J lost 7 bases; unmatched junction nucleotides: 10. The germline V gene encodes CDR1 KGHSH and CDR2 LQKENI. This CDR3 has 15 amino acids.

The chain links TRBV7-9 to TRBJ2-1; 7 bases agree with TRBD2. This CDR3 has 15 residues. The germline V gene has CDR1 SEHNR and CDR2 FQNEAQ (reference sequence). The V and J ends lost 1 base and 4 bases, in that order; junction bases with no gene match: 4. CDR3 region: CASSLGLAEYNEQFF. The DNA of the CDR3 is TGTGCCAGCAGCTTAGGACTAGCAGAGTACAATGAGCAGTTCTTC. Full variable domain (missing parts from reference TRBV7-9 and TRBJ2-1): DTGVSQNPRHKITKRGQNVTFRCDPISEHNRLYWYRQTLGQGPEFLTYFQNEAQLEKSRLLSDRFSAERPKGSFSTLEIQRTEQGDSAMYLCASSLGLAEYNEQFFGPGTRLTVL.

The rearrangement links TRBV4-2 to TRBJ2-1, with D perhaps matching TRBD2 (6 bases). The V gene lost 4 bases and the J gene lost 15 bases, with 16 bases spanning the gap. The germline CDR1 and CDR2 sequences are LGHNA and YNFKEQ. This CDR3 region has 12 residues. The DNA for the CDR3 is TGTGCCAGCAGCCCCGGGGTACGGGAGTGGTTCTTC. Amino acid sequence: CASSPGVREWFF.